This T cell receptor beta chain was sequenced during a study of blood T cells in healthy people across ages. Findings and caveats of the study: PBMCs were not sorted, which prevented a conclusive comparison of naive versus antigen-experienced cells. Age advanced and TCR beta diversity per million T cells fell, roughly linearly.

Only a few counts were recorded for this clonotype. Antigen unknown. A second about 7 to 12 cycle PCR used barcoded and J-beta primers. Each TCR beta cDNA got a 12-nucleotide random molecular identifier. Sequencing recovered at least 2.5 million CDR3-containing paired-end reads from each sample. In TCRdb, the 5' RACE reads were re-called with MiXCR into one record per CDR3 protein. The profile shows about 670,000 distinct CDR3 sequences, less than 45% of them singletons. Sequenced input: blood. The clonotype was recovered from a man older than 75 in good health.

The CDR3 nucleotides are TGCGCCAGCAGCCACCTAGAACAGGGCTACGAGCAGTACTTC. Residues: CASSHLEQGYEQYF. V is TRBV4-1 and J is TRBJ2-7; D is possibly TRBD1 (6 bases). CDR1 is MGHRA and CDR2 is YSYEKL in the germline V gene. The CDR3 covers 14 residues. Trimming removed 3 bases from V and 3 bases from J, with 12 bases in between.